One sample yielded the 21 T cell receptor beta chains listed below, sequenced in a study of identical twins (dated by TCRdb to about 2016). Libraries were built with 5' RACE. Sequencing was performed on an Illumina HiSeq 2000. In TCRdb, the public reads were trimmed at Q25 with fastp and aligned with MiXCR, with productive beta chains retained. Identical CDR3 proteins give one entry, which carries the most common genes and DNA. This sample gives roughly 350,000 distinct CDR3 sequences in total; roughly 12% of them show up just once. Around 7.2% of the sample belongs to the ten largest clones. These data were also reused for a study on yellow fever vaccine responses in identical twins.

The sample taken for sequencing was CD8+ T cells sorted from blood. The receptors derive from a woman aged 18 to 35 in good health.

This chain uses TRBV7-9 with TRBJ2-1; D possibly corresponds to TRBD2 (5 bases). This CDR3 comprises 15 residues. Germline V lookup: CDR1 SEHNR, CDR2 FQNEAQ (reference sequence). V lost 5 bases and J 6 bases, leaving 17 bases between the germline ends. The DNA for the CDR3 is TGTGCCAGCAGCGCGTCGGAAACTAGTCGCAATGAGCAGTTCTTC. It is translated as CASSASETSRNEQFF.

The chain uses TRBV6-2 or TRBV6-3 and TRBJ2-2; tentative D call: TRBD2 (6 bases). The CDR3 sequence is 14 residues long. Germline lookup yields CDR1 MNHEY and CDR2 SVGEGT. Trimming removed 8 bases at V and 1 base at J, with 11 bases between. In DNA form, the CDR3 reads TGTGCCAGCGGGGGGTTTTGGAACACCGGGGAGCTGTTTTTT. It translates to CASGGFWNTGELFF.

The gene calls are TRBV27 and TRBJ1-6, with 7 bases aligning to TRBD1. Germline CDR1 reads MNHEY; CDR2 reads SMNVEV (reference sequence). V gave up 5 bases and J gave up 8 bases; unmatched junction bases: 6. This CDR3 has 14 residues. For the CDR3, the DNA is TGTGCCAGCAGTCAGTCAGGGGGGTATTCACCCCTCCACTTT. Amino acid sequence: CASSQSGGYSPLHF.

This clonotype was counted a few times. The rearrangement joins TRBV11-2 to TRBJ2-7; 7 bases line up with TRBD2. CDR1 and CDR2 from the germline V gene are SGHAT and FQNNGV. The CDR3 is made up of 15 amino acids. V shed 5 bases and J 4 bases; nucleotides not matched to a gene: 11. CDR3 amino acids: CASSHYPGRDYEQYF. Here the CDR3 DNA reads TGTGCCAGCAGCCACTATCCGGGGAGGGATTACGAGCAGTACTTC.

At least ten counts were recorded for this clonotype. The rearrangement links TRBV7-9 to TRBJ1-4; D remains ambiguous. The CDR3 runs 14 residues. Germline lookup yields CDR1 SEHNR and CDR2 FQNEAQ (reference sequence). The V end lost 6 bases, the J end lost 5 bases, and 13 bases lay between the germline ends. CDR3: CASRNPGINEKLFF. In DNA, the CDR3 is TGTGCCAGCAGGAACCCGGGCATAAATGAAAAACTGTTTTTT.

The gene calls are TRBV7-2 and TRBJ2-1; D gene ambiguous. The CDR3 runs to 13 residues. Trimming took off 4 bases at V and 6 bases at J, with 10 bases between the two ends. CDR1 SGHTA and CDR2 FQGNSA come from the germline V gene. DNA of the CDR3: TGTGCCAGCAGCTCCTACGTCCTCAATGAGCAGTTCTTC. It yields the protein CASSSYVLNEQFF.

This clonotype showed up just a few times. The V call is TRBV7-8, the J call TRBJ2-3; 9 nucleotides align to TRBD2. CDR1 is SGHVS, CDR2 FQNEAQ, per germline. The CDR3 runs to 15 residues. The junction had 3 bases not matched to a gene; V was cut back by 1 base and J by 4 bases. CDR3 nucleotide sequence: TGTGCCAGCAGCTTAGGAACTAGCGGGTCAGATACGCAGTATTTT. This gives the protein CASSLGTSGSDTQYF.

This clonotype was found a few times. The gene calls are TRBV4-1 and TRBJ2-1; D remains ambiguous. This CDR3 is 13 amino acids long. Germline V gives CDR1 MGHRA, CDR2 YSYEKL. The germline V and J ends were trimmed by 1 base and 6 bases, with 7 bases remaining between them. CDR3 coding DNA: TGCGCCAGCAGCCAAGTCGCCCCCAATGAGCAGTTCTTC. It codes for CASSQVAPNEQFF.

This chain joins TRBV11-2 and TRBJ2-3; the D is unclear. Trimming pared 5 bases from V and 2 bases from J, leaving 5 bases between. The germline V gene encodes CDR1 SGHAT and CDR2 FQNNGV. The CDR3 has 12 amino acids. CDR3 sequence (DNA): TGTGCCAGCAGCGCCCACACAGATACGCAGTATTTT. Amino acid sequence: CASSAHTDTQYF.

The V call is TRBV7-8, the J call TRBJ2-7; D is unclear. Trimming took 1 base from V and 6 from J, leaving 10 bases between them. The CDR3 consists of 13 residues. The germline V gene encodes CDR1 SGHVS and CDR2 FQNEAQ. The CDR3 region is CASSLEKYSEQYF. CDR3 bases: TGTGCCAGCAGCTTAGAGAAGTACTCCGAGCAGTACTTC.

CDR3 loop: CATSYRDREDDEQFF. CDR3 sequence (DNA): TGTGCCACCAGCTACCGGGACAGGGAAGACGATGAGCAGTTCTTC. V is TRBV15 and J is TRBJ2-1; 9 nucleotides agree with TRBD1. The CDR3 consists of 15 residues. Germline trimming cut 5 bases from V and 8 bases from J; bases unmatched to any gene: 10. In germline, CDR1 is LNHNV, CDR2 YYDKDF (reference sequence).

This clonotype has at least ten counts. The chain couples TRBV3-1 to TRBJ2-3; D gene unclear. The CDR3 is made up of 14 amino acids. From germline, CDR1 is LGHDT and CDR2 YNNKEL (reference sequence). Trimming removed 0 bases at V and 7 bases at J, with 11 bases between. CDR3 nucleotides: TGTGCCAGCAGCCAAGATTCGGCCTTAAATACGCAGTATTTT. Its protein is CASSQDSALNTQYF.

This clonotype was picked up a small number of times. The chain employs TRBV9 and TRBJ2-3, with 9 nucleotides matching TRBD2. J was trimmed by 7 bases and V by 0 bases; bases with no gene match: 9. The germline CDR1 and CDR2 sequences are SGDLS and YYNGEE. The CDR3 totals 16 residues. The CDR3 is CASSVGGIAGEYTQYF. CDR3 in DNA: TGTGCCAGCAGCGTAGGAGGGATAGCGGGAGAATATACGCAGTATTTT.

This clonotype occurred a few times. Written as DNA, the CDR3 is TGTGCCAGCAGCGTCGGAGGATGGGGCTACAATGAGCAGTTCTTC. Protein: CASSVGGWGYNEQFF. The gene calls are TRBV9 and TRBJ2-1; TRBD2 might be the D (5 bases). Germline V gene sequence: CDR1 SGDLS, CDR2 YYNGEE. The V gene lost 2 bases and the J gene lost 3 bases, with 12 bases spanning the gap. This CDR3 contains 15 residues.

This chain uses TRBV10-3 with TRBJ2-1, with 8 bases fitting TRBD1. V lost 10 bases, J lost 1 base, and 9 bases stayed unmatched. CDR3 length equals 15 residues. Germline loops: CDR1 ENHRY, CDR2 SYGVKD. The CDR3 nucleotides are TGTGCCACCCTCTCCGACAGGGGTTCCTACAATGAGCAGTTCTTC. Amino acid sequence: CATLSDRGSYNEQFF.

This clonotype occurred many times. The rearrangement uses TRBV27 and TRBJ2-1, with TRBD1 as a possible D gene (6 bases). Trimming left V 0 bases short and J 3 bases short, with 12 bases between. This CDR3 has 16 residues. The germline CDR1 and CDR2 sequences are MNHEY and SMNVEV (reference sequence). The CDR3 region is CASSLSWGPIYNEQFF. CDR3 nucleotides: TGTGCCAGCAGTTTATCGTGGGGGCCAATCTACAATGAGCAGTTCTTC.

This clonotype came up a few times. The V call is TRBV4-1, the J call TRBJ1-2, with 10 nucleotides matching TRBD1. Per the germline V gene, CDR1 is MGHRA and CDR2 is YSYEKL. The CDR3 has 16 residues. V gave up 4 bases and J gave up 3 bases; unmatched junction bases: 8. CDR3 in amino acids: CASSLGTGTGDYGYTF. The CDR3 DNA follows: TGCGCCAGCAGCCTAGGGACCGGGACAGGGGACTATGGCTACACCTTC.

This chain connects TRBV3-1 to TRBJ2-2, with TRBD1 matching over 7 bases. Germline assignment: CDR1 LGHDT and CDR2 YNNKEL (reference sequence). The CDR3 sequence is 16 residues long. Germline trimming cut 0 bases from V and 4 bases from J; bases unmatched to any gene: 5. For the CDR3, the DNA is TGTGCCAGCAGCCAAGAAGAGACAGGGTTCACCGGGGAGCTGTTTTTT. The encoded protein is CASSQEETGFTGELFF.

This clonotype showed up just a few times. The V gene is TRBV3-1, the J gene TRBJ1-1; no definite D call. Trimming cost V 4 bases and J 5 bases, with 11 bases left between them. This CDR3 is built from 13 residues. Looked up from germline, CDR1 is LGHDT and CDR2 is YNNKEL (reference sequence). CDR3 in DNA: TGTGCCAGCAGCCCGGACGGAGGGACTGAAGCTTTCTTT. Residues: CASSPDGGTEAFF.

This clonotype appeared a few times. The V gene is TRBV25-1, the J gene TRBJ2-7, with no clear D. The CDR3 is 15 amino acids. V dropped 3 bases and J dropped 0 bases, with 12 bases sitting between them. Germline V CDR1 and CDR2: MGHDK, SYGVNS. The CDR3 DNA reads as TGTGCCAGCAGTGACGGCTTCCTGAGCTCCTACGAGCAGTACTTC. Protein sequence: CASSDGFLSSYEQYF.

This chain connects TRBV12-3 or TRBV12-4 to TRBJ1-1; D remains ambiguous. This CDR3 contains 14 residues. Trimming took off 4 bases at V and 4 bases at J, with 13 bases between the two ends. The CDR3: CASSWVGSGTEAFF. In DNA, the CDR3 is TGTGCCAGCAGTTGGGTAGGCAGCGGCACTGAAGCTTTCTTT.